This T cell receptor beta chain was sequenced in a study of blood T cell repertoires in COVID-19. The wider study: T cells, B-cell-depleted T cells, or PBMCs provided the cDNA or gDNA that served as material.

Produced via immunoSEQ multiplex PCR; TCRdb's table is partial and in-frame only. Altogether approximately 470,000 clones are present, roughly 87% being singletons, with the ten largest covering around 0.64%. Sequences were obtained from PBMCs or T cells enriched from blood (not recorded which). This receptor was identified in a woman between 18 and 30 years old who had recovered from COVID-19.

CDR3 protein: CASSRDFSEQFF. The CDR3 DNA is TGTGCCAGCAGTAGGGACTTTAGTGAGCAGTTCTTC. This chain uses TRBV12-3 or TRBV12-4 with TRBJ2-1; maybe TRBD2 (6 bases). Trimming took off 5 bases at V and 9 bases at J, with 11 bases between the two ends. CDR3 length equals 12 residues.